Listed below are T cell receptor beta chains from one sample, sequenced in a study of cytomegalovirus exposure and HLA in healthy donors. Assay used: immunoSEQ multiplex PCR; TCRdb lists only in-frame clones, some missing. The table records 150,000 or so clones, over 75% of them present only once. The material sequenced was PBMCs. The receptors come from a woman in her thirties or forties in good health and CMV-seropositive. Both conserved end residues are part of each CDR3. Fields, in order: clone size, D gene, J gene, V gene, CDR3 length, CDR3 DNA, CDR3 protein. D genes are given only for firm matches. The size field is filled for only some rows; it gives once, few, many or a size class.

>.|TRBD1|TRBJ1-2|TRBV27|13
TGTGCCAGCAGTTACGGACAGGGTGCTGGCTACACCTTC
CASSYGQGAGYTF
>.|.|TRBJ2-7|TRBV7-9|14
TGTGCCAGCAGCCCTAGTGTCAGCTCCTACGAGCAGTACTTC
CASSPSVSSYEQYF
>.|TRBD2|TRBJ2-3|TRBV28|15
TGTGCCAGCAGTTTCCTAGCGGGGTTCACAGATACGCAGTATTTT
CASSFLAGFTDTQYF
>.|TRBD1|TRBJ2-3|TRBV6-4|13
TGTGCCAGCAGTGAAGGGGGCACAGATATGCAGTATTTT
CASSEGGTDMQYF
>.|TRBD1|TRBJ2-1|TRBV7-8|14
TGTGCCAGCAGCCGCCGGGACAGGGGTGGCGAGCAGTTCTTC
CASSRRDRGGEQFF
>.|TRBD1|TRBJ1-1|TRBV13|17
TGTGCCAGCAGCGAGTCAAGGACAGGGGGTATGAACACTGAAGCTTTCTTT
CASSESRTGGMNTEAFF
>.|TRBD2|TRBJ2-3|TRBV5-1|15
TGCGCCAGCAGACTAGCGGGAGTCCTAACAGATACGCAGTATTTT
CASRLAGVLTDTQYF
>.|.|TRBJ2-1|TRBV7-8|14
TGTGCCAGCAGCTTTGGGGACACCTACAATGAGCAGTTCTTC
CASSFGDTYNEQFF
>once|TRBD2|TRBJ2-5|TRBV18|15
TGTGCCAGCTCACCGAGGCTAGCGGTGCAAGAGACCCAGTACTTC
CASSPRLAVQETQYF
>.|TRBD1|TRBJ1-4|TRBV7-9|16
TGTGCCAGCAGCTTAGGTGACAGGGGCGTTAATGAAAAACTGTTTTTT
CASSLGDRGVNEKLFF
>.|.|TRBJ2-1|TRBV4-1|17
TGCGCCAGCAGCCAAGAGGGGAGTGGGAGCTCCTACAATGAGCAGTTCTTC
CASSQEGSGSSYNEQFF
>.|TRBD2|TRBJ2-3|TRBV11-2|18
TGTGCCAGCAGCTTAGGGGTCTATTTGGGAGGGGGCACAGATACGCAGTATTTT
CASSLGVYLGGGTDTQYF
>.|TRBD1|TRBJ2-2|TRBV27|15
TGTGCCAGCAGTTCAGGGACAGCGAACACCGGGGAGCTGTTTTTT
CASSSGTANTGELFF
>.|TRBD2|TRBJ2-5|TRBV5-4|16
TGTGCCAGCAGCTTGGGAGGACTAGCGGGCAGGGAGACCCAGTACTTC
CASSLGGLAGRETQYF
>.|.|TRBJ1-1|TRBV27|15
TGTGCCAGCAGTGCAATACAGACCATGAACACTGAAGCTTTCTTT
CASSAIQTMNTEAFF
>.|TRBD2|TRBJ2-1|TRBV5-4|14
TGTGCCAGCAGCTCTCCGACTAGCCGCAATGAGCAGTTCTTC
CASSSPTSRNEQFF
>.|.|TRBJ2-3|TRBV2|14
TGTGCCAGCAGAGAGGGTAGGAGCACAGATACGCAGTATTTT
CASREGRSTDTQYF
>.|.|TRBJ2-5|TRBV2|14
TGTGCCAGCAGTCGGCGGAGGGCGCGAGAGACCCAGTACTTC
CASSRRRARETQYF